Presented here are 12 T cell receptor beta chains from one specimen sequenced in a study of OX40 agonist ivuxolimab in advanced cancers. Data came from immunoSEQ multiplex PCR; TCRdb stores just in-frame clones and leaves some out. The table shows tens of thousands of clones, with 70% to 85% occurring only once. The sequences come from CD4+ or CD8+ T cells sorted from blood, collected in a trial of the OX40 agonist ivuxolimab. These receptors were collected from an adult with an advanced solid tumor such as melanoma, head and neck, liver or kidney cancer.

The sample holds a few counts of this clone. The J gene is TRBJ1-3, the V gene TRBV9; D not resolved. V was pared by 4 bases and J by 1 base, with 9 bases between. There are 14 residues in the CDR3. The V gene's germline CDR1 is SGDLS and CDR2 YYNGEE. The CDR3 reads CASSPGGSGNTIYF. The CDR3 DNA sequence: TGTGCCAGCAGCCCCGGAGGGTCTGGAAACACCATATATTTT.

The chain recombines TRBV7-8 with TRBJ2-4; D remains ambiguous. Germline V gives CDR1 SGHVS, CDR2 FQNEAQ. The V end lost 3 bases, the J end lost 0 bases, and 18 bases lay between the germline ends. The CDR3 covers 18 residues. The CDR3 DNA follows: TGTGCCAGCAGCTTGAGACGGCCGCCCTACGGAGCCAAAAACATTCAGTACTTC. This codes for CASSLRRPPYGAKNIQYF.

The rearrangement links TRBV7-9 to TRBJ1-4, with D perhaps TRBD1 (5 bases). This CDR3 has 13 amino acids. Trimming left V 3 bases short and J 8 bases short, with 10 bases between. Germline-derived CDR1 and CDR2 are SEHNR and FQNEAQ (reference sequence). CDR3 loop: CASSLGEGEKLFF. CDR3 sequence (DNA): TGTGCCAGCAGCTTGGGGGAGGGAGAAAAACTGTTTTTT.

The genes are TRBV11-2 and TRBJ2-5; possible D gene TRBD1, 7 bases. The end of the DNA aligns better with TRBJ2-7, so the J call may be wrong. The CDR3 has 16 amino acids. CDR1 and CDR2 (germline): SGHAT, FQNNGV. The CDR3 is CASSLVVTGRSYEQYF. The CDR3 coding sequence is TGTGCCAGCAGCTTAGTGGTGACAGGGAGGTCCTACGAGCAGTACTTC.

The rearrangement links TRBV29-1 to TRBJ2-5; unclear D gene. CDR1 is SQVTM, CDR2 ANQGSEA, per germline. Trimming removed 7 bases from V and 9 bases from J, with 15 bases in between. The CDR3 runs 11 residues. CDR3 bases: TGCAGCGCCTTGGAGCCTGTGGCCCAGTACTTC. It specifies CSALEPVAQYF.

This sequence joins TRBV7-9 and TRBJ2-5; D remains unclear. V gave up 1 base and J gave up 3 bases, with 12 bases separating them. This CDR3 spans 15 amino acids. Germline V gene sequence: CDR1 SEHNR, CDR2 FQNEAQ (reference sequence). This CDR3 is CASSLGQWGKETQYF. The CDR3 DNA reads TGTGCCAGCAGCTTAGGTCAATGGGGAAAAGAGACCCAGTACTTC. Together with reference TRBV7-9 and TRBJ2-5, the CDR3 gives the full variable domain: DTGVSQNPRHKITKRGQNVTFRCDPISEHNRLYWYRQTLGQGPEFLTYFQNEAQLEKSRLLSDRFSAERPKGSFSTLEIQRTEQGDSAMYLCASSLGQWGKETQYFGPGTRLLVL.

The rearrangement links TRBV7-2 to TRBJ2-2, with TRBD1 matching 7 bases. V lost 4 bases, J lost 4 bases, and 12 bases stayed unmatched. The CDR3 loop spans 17 amino acids. Germline CDR1 and CDR2: SGHTA and FQGNSA. The CDR3: CASSSNDRVGLTGELFF. The CDR3 DNA reads as TGTGCCAGCAGCTCAAATGACAGGGTTGGGCTCACCGGGGAGCTGTTTTTT.

The chain recombines TRBV6-4 with TRBJ1-2; maybe TRBD1 (5 bases). Germline-derived CDR1 and CDR2 are MRHNA and SNTAGT. V lost 0 bases and J lost 5, with 7 bases in between. The CDR3 loop spans 13 amino acids. CDR3 sequence: CASSDSGGYGYTF. The CDR3 bases are TGTGCCAGCAGTGACTCGGGGGGGTATGGCTACACCTTC.

The rearrangement joins TRBV10-2 to TRBJ1-2, with 8 bases aligning to TRBD1. CDR1 is WSHSY, CDR2 SAAADI, per germline. This CDR3 spans 12 amino acids. V lost 6 bases, J lost 7 bases, and 4 bases stayed unmatched. CDR3 in DNA: TGCGCCAGCAGGGACAGGGTCGGTGGCTACACCTTC. Amino acids: CASRDRVGGYTF.

Points on this clone: A read error is possible here, since a much larger clone lies one base away. The V gene is TRBV11-2, the J gene TRBJ2-7, with D possibly matching TRBD1 (6 bases). The length of the CDR3 is 13 residues. V was trimmed by 1 base and J by 3 bases, leaving 7 bases between them. The germline gives CDR1 SGHAT, CDR2 FQNNGV. The CDR3 spells CASSLAGVYEQYF. The CDR3 DNA sequence: TGTGCCAGCAGCTTAGCAGGGGTCTACGAGCAGTACTTC. Full variable domain (remainder filled in from reference TRBV11-2 and TRBJ2-7): EAGVAQSPRYKIIEKRQSVAFWCNPISGHATLYWYQQILGQGPKLLIQFQNNGVVDDSQLPKDRFSAERLKGVDSTLKIQPAKLEDSAVYLCASSLAGVYEQYFGPGTRLTVT.

This chain's CDR3 is CASRGLTSGRKDEQFF. The CDR3 nucleotides read TGTGCCAGCAGAGGCCTCACTAGCGGGAGGAAGGATGAGCAGTTCTTC. V usage is TRBV7-9 and J usage is TRBJ2-1, with 12 positions matching TRBD2. The CDR3 spans 16 residues. In germline, CDR1 is SEHNR, CDR2 FQNEAQ (reference sequence). V was clipped by 6 bases and J by 8 bases; unmatched bases: 11.

The CDR3 reads CASSQTAGAYNEQFF. CDR3 DNA: TGCGCCAGCAGCCAAACAGCGGGAGCCTACAATGAGCAGTTCTTC. The chain couples TRBV4-1 to TRBJ2-1, with 8 bases identical to TRBD2. This CDR3 spans 15 amino acids. Per the germline V gene, CDR1 is MGHRA and CDR2 is YSYEKL. Trimming at V came to 2 bases and at J to 2 bases, leaving 2 bases not matched to a gene.